Listed below are T cell receptor beta chains from one sample, sequenced in a study of control samples from healthy donors and cancer patients. The assay was immunoSEQ multiplex PCR, and TCRdb's table has in-frame clones only and misses some. The data show 100,000 to 150,000 clones, over 75% seen once. The sample comprised blood. Receptors were obtained from a man aged 55 to 70 in good health. The CDR3 runs from the conserved cysteine through the conserved F or W. A D gene is named only where the DNA matches it firmly. Clone size is shown for a subset of rows, as once, few, many or a class of expanded clone.

v_call	j_call	d_call	clone_size	cdr3_nt	cdr3_aa
TRBV20-1	TRBJ1-1	-	-	TGCAGTGCTAGGGAGGATCTCTTT	CSAREDLF
TRBV7-9	TRBJ1-5	-	-	TGTGCCAGCAGCCCATTAGGGAGCAATCAGCCCCAGCATTTT	CASSPLGSNQPQHF
TRBV2	TRBJ2-3	-	-	-	CASRFFGDTQYF
TRBV9	TRBJ2-7	TRBD2	-	TGTGCCAGCAGTTCCGGGGTAGCGGGGGCCTACGAGCAGTACTTC	CASSSGVAGAYEQYF
TRBV6-5	TRBJ1-5	-	-	TGTGCCAGCACTACCGACTCCCCCAATCAGCCCCAGCATTTT	CASTTDSPNQPQHF
TRBV24-1	TRBJ2-3	-	-	TGTGCCACCAGTGACCCTGGTTTGGCAGATACGCAGTATTTT	CATSDPGLADTQYF
TRBV4-1	TRBJ1-5	-	-	TGCGCCAGCAGCCAAGGAGCAGGGTTAGGAAATCAGCCCCAGCATTTT	CASSQGAGLGNQPQHF
TRBV28	TRBJ1-4	-	-	TGTGCCAGCAGTTCGTACCCTCCGGTAGGGAATGAAAAACTGTTTTTT	CASSSYPPVGNEKLFF
TRBV7-2	TRBJ1-3	-	-	TGTGCCAGCAGCTCTGGAAACACCATATATTTT	CASSSGNTIYF
TRBV12-3/TRBV12-4	TRBJ2-1	-	-	TGTGCCAGCAGACGTGATGGGGAGCAGTTCTTC	CASRRDGEQFF
TRBV7-8	TRBJ2-3	TRBD2	-	TGTGCCAGCAGCTTAGGCGGGGGGGCCTTTTCCACAGATACGCAGTATTTT	CASSLGGGAFSTDTQYF
TRBV6-6	TRBJ2-7	-	few	TGTGCCAGCAGTTACTCGGACAGTCCTGCCTACGAGCAGTACTTC	CASSYSDSPAYEQYF
TRBV2	TRBJ1-1	-	-	TGTGCCAGCAATCCGGGGCCGGGCACTGAAGCTTTCTTT	CASNPGPGTEAFF
TRBV6-1	TRBJ1-5	-	once	TGTGCCAGCAGTGACGGGCCGTGGGGTCAGCCCCAGCATTTT	CASSDGPWGQPQHF
TRBV5-4	TRBJ1-1	-	-	TGTGCCAGCAGCTTGGAGGAGAACACTGAAGCTTTCTTT	CASSLEENTEAFF
TRBV3-1/TRBV3-2	TRBJ2-7	-	-	TGTGCCAGCAGCCATGTCAACGTAGCGTCCCACGAGCAGTACTTC	CASSHVNVASHEQYF
TRBV5-5	TRBJ2-5	-	-	TGTGCCAGCAGCCTTGATGCCGTGGGGTCACGGGAGACCCAGTACTTC	CASSLDAVGSRETQYF
TRBV12-3/TRBV12-4	TRBJ1-2	-	-	TGTGCCAGCAGTTTTGAAGGCTATGATGGCTACACCTTC	CASSFEGYDGYTF
TRBV7-3	TRBJ1-2	TRBD1	-	TGTGCCAGCAGCTTAGGCAGGGGGCAGGAAGGCTACACCTTC	CASSLGRGQEGYTF
TRBV9	TRBJ1-5	-	few	TGTGCCAGCAGTAGGACAGTATTAGGGCCCCAGCATTTT	CASSRTVLGPQHF
TRBV7-3	TRBJ2-2	-	-	TGTGCCAGCAGCTTAACGTCAGGACCATCCACCGGGGAGCTGTTTTTT	CASSLTSGPSTGELFF
TRBV5-1	TRBJ1-4	TRBD1	-	TGCGCCAGCAGCTCGGGACAGAGCACAACTAATGAAAAACTGTTTTTT	CASSSGQSTTNEKLFF
TRBV7-9	TRBJ2-1	TRBD2	-	TGTGCCAGCAGCCGACTAGCGGACTACAATGAGCAGTTCTTC	CASSRLADYNEQFF
TRBV11-2	TRBJ2-1	TRBD2	once	TGTGCCAGCAGCTTAGAGACTAGCGGGGTCTATGAGCAGTTCTTC	CASSLETSGVYEQFF
TRBV18	TRBJ2-2	TRBD1	once	TGTGCCAGCTCAGCCGGGACAGGGAGGAACACCGGGGAGCTGTTTTTT	CASSAGTGRNTGELFF
TRBV11-2	TRBJ2-5	TRBD1	-	TGTGCCAGCAGCCACCGGACAGGGGGTGTGGAGACCCAGTACTTC	CASSHRTGGVETQYF
TRBV2	TRBJ1-1	-	-	TGTGCCAGCAGTGAACAGGCTATGAACACTGAAGCTTTCTTT	CASSEQAMNTEAFF
TRBV3-1/TRBV3-2	TRBJ1-1	-	-	TGTGCCAGCAGCCAAGTCTGGGGCACTGAAGCTTTCTTT	CASSQVWGTEAFF
TRBV7-8	TRBJ1-2	TRBD1	-	TGTGCCAGCAGCCGCGGGGACAGGGGCAACTATGGCTACACCTTC	CASSRGDRGNYGYTF
TRBV3-1/TRBV3-2	TRBJ1-3	-	-	TGTGCCAGCAGCCACGGGACGTCTGGAAACACCATATATTTT	CASSHGTSGNTIYF
TRBV30	TRBJ1-2	TRBD1	-	TGTGCCTGGACCCGGGACAGGGGCGACTACACCTTC	CAWTRDRGDYTF
TRBV18	TRBJ2-3	-	-	TGTGCCAGCTCACCACCCCCAGGGACTCCAAAGTCGCAGTATTTT	CASSPPPGTPKSQYF
TRBV6-2/TRBV6-3	TRBJ2-3	-	-	TGTGCCAGCAGTTCCGCAGGGCCAGATACGCAGTATTTT	CASSSAGPDTQYF
TRBV4-1	TRBJ2-2	-	-	TGCGCCAGCAGCCAAATCGGTACTCGGCGATACACCGGGGAGCTGTTTTTT	CASSQIGTRRYTGELFF
TRBV10-3	TRBJ2-4	-	-	TGTGCCATCAGTGATGAGAACAAAAACATTCAGTACTTC	CAISDENKNIQYF
TRBV19	TRBJ1-1	-	-	TGTGCCAGTAGTAGTGGGTGGAACGCTGAAGCTTTCTTT	CASSSGWNAEAFF
TRBV11-2	TRBJ2-2	-	-	TGTGCCAGCAGCTTAGGAGGCAGGGCGGGCGCCGGGGAGCTGTTTTTT	CASSLGGRAGAGELFF
TRBV6-1	TRBJ1-2	-	-	TGTGCCAGCAGTGAAGGGGGGATTTCCCACAGCTATGGCTACACCTTC	CASSEGGISHSYGYTF
TRBV6-5	TRBJ1-1	-	-	TGTGCCAGCACTCCAGGCAGACTTAACACTGAAGCTTTCTTT	CASTPGRLNTEAFF
TRBV7-6	TRBJ1-6	-	once	TGTGCCAGCAGCTTAGAGGCCTCAGGGGCCAGAGAATCACCCCTCCACTTT	CASSLEASGARESPLHF
TRBV6-5	TRBJ2-7	-	-	TGTGCCAGCAGTTACTCTTTAGGGTTCGAGCAGTACTTC	CASSYSLGFEQYF
TRBV7-2	TRBJ2-1	TRBD2	-	TGTGCCAGCAGGCGATTTCGGACTAGCGGGCCTTACAATGAGCAGTTCTTC	CASRRFRTSGPYNEQFF
TRBV28	TRBJ1-2	TRBD1	-	TGTGCCACCTATGACAGGGACAACTATGGCTACACCTTC	CATYDRDNYGYTF
TRBV7-9	TRBJ2-3	TRBD2	-	TGTGCCAGCAGCTCCGCAAGGACTAGCGGGGCCGCAGATACGCAGTATTTT	CASSSARTSGAADTQYF
TRBV5-1	TRBJ1-2	-	-	TGCGCCAGCAGCTTGGGAGCCATGGGCAACTATGGCTACACCTTC	CASSLGAMGNYGYTF
TRBV11-2	TRBJ1-1	-	-	TGTGCCAGCAGCTTAGTCCCCACTGAAGCTTTCTTT	CASSLVPTEAFF
TRBV6-2/TRBV6-3	TRBJ2-7	-	-	TGTGCCAGCAGTCCGACAGTATACGAGCAGTACTTC	CASSPTVYEQYF
TRBV6-1	TRBJ2-7	-	-	TGTGCCAGCAGTGAAGACAGGTTCACCTACGAGCAGTACTTC	CASSEDRFTYEQYF
TRBV2	TRBJ1-4	TRBD1	-	TGTGCCAGCATGGACAGGGTCTCTAATGAAAAACTGTTTTTT	CASMDRVSNEKLFF
TRBV18	TRBJ1-2	TRBD1	-	TGTGCCAGCTCTACCGGGACAGGGGGCACTGGCTATGGCTACACCTTC	CASSTGTGGTGYGYTF
TRBV15	TRBJ1-5	-	-	TGTGCCACCAGCAATCAGGGAGGCAATCAGCCCCAGCATTTT	CATSNQGGNQPQHF
TRBV6-1	TRBJ1-1	-	-	TGTGCCAGCAGTGAAACGAGGAACACTGAAGCTTTCTTT	CASSETRNTEAFF
TRBV7-2	TRBJ2-1	-	-	TGTGCCAGCAGCTTAGGGACACTCCATGAGGGGGGATACAATGAGCAGTTCTTC	CASSLGTLHEGGYNEQFF
TRBV5-4	TRBJ2-3	-	-	TGTGCCAGCAGCTCTGCCTTTGGGGCCGCTTCAGGAACAGATACGCAGTATTTT	CASSSAFGAASGTDTQYF
TRBV3-1/TRBV3-2	TRBJ1-3	TRBD1	once	TGTGCCAGCAGCCCGCACCTTAACAGGGGCGCTGGAAACACCATATATTTT	CASSPHLNRGAGNTIYF
TRBV7-8	TRBJ1-6	-	-	TGTGCCAGCAGCCCGAGGGACCCCAGCAGTGATAATTCACCCCTCCACTTT	CASSPRDPSSDNSPLHF
TRBV5-4	TRBJ1-2	-	-	TGTGCCAGCATCGAGGGCAGCGCCCGTAGTAACTATGGCTACACCTTC	CASIEGSARSNYGYTF